This passage covers 5 T cell receptor beta chains from one sample sequenced in a study of blood T cell repertoires in COVID-19. Repertoires were generated with immunoSEQ multiplex PCR, while TCRdb's copy carries only in-frame clones and drops some. Here the sample spans around 160,000 clones, less than 90% being singletons. Specimen: PBMCs or T cells enriched from blood (not recorded which). All receptors derive from a woman aged 45-60 years who had been exposed to COVID-19.

The CDR3 bases are TGTGCCACCAGCCCCCTCGGTAGCTACAATGAGCAGTTCTTC. Translating it yields CATSPLGSYNEQFF. The chain recombines TRBV15 with TRBJ2-1, with D unclear. This CDR3 is 14 amino acids long. Deletions cut 5 bases from V and 3 bases from J, with 11 bases between. Germline CDR1 is LNHNV and CDR2 is YYDKDF (reference sequence).

J is TRBJ1-2 and V is TRBV3-1 (or the pseudogene TRBV3-2); 7 bases are a match to TRBD1. This CDR3 is 14 amino acids long. The germline CDR1 and CDR2 sequences are LGHDT and YNNKEL (reference sequence). With V trimmed by 1 base and J by 7 bases, 6 bases remained unmatched. The chain's CDR3 is CASSQAGGWIGYTF. Written as DNA, the CDR3 is TGTGCCAGCAGCCAAGCAGGGGGTTGGATTGGCTACACCTTC.

This chain uses TRBV7-6 with TRBJ2-1; D is perhaps TRBD2 (6 bases). The CDR3 extends over 15 amino acids. Germline V gene lookup returns CDR1 SGHVS and CDR2 FNYEAQ. V lost 4 bases and J 4 bases, leaving 14 bases between the germline ends. In nucleotides, the CDR3 is TGTGCCAGCAGCTCCCCCATGGGGACTTACAATGAGCAGTTCTTC. Its translation is CASSSPMGTYNEQFF.

The chain combines TRBV6-1 with TRBJ2-5; maybe TRBD2 (7 bases). V shed 5 bases and J shed 5 bases, with 15 bases lying between them. Germline V lookup: CDR1 MNHNS, CDR2 SASEGT. The CDR3 has 14 amino acids. The CDR3 bases are TGTGCCAGCAGTTCGAGGGGGGGGGTTGAGACCCAGTACTTC. Translated: CASSSRGGVETQYF.

Notes on this clone: Other DNA sequences in the same sample also yield this CDR3. The V call is TRBV14, the J call TRBJ2-1, with D hard to call. The CDR3 is 16 residues long. The ends were cut back, 0 bases at V and 0 bases at J, with 9 bases in the middle. The germline CDR1 and CDR2 sequences are SGHDN and FVKESK. DNA for the CDR3: TGTGCCAGCAGCCAAGACGGCGGCAGCTCCTACAATGAGCAGTTCTTC. Translation gives CASSQDGGSSYNEQFF.